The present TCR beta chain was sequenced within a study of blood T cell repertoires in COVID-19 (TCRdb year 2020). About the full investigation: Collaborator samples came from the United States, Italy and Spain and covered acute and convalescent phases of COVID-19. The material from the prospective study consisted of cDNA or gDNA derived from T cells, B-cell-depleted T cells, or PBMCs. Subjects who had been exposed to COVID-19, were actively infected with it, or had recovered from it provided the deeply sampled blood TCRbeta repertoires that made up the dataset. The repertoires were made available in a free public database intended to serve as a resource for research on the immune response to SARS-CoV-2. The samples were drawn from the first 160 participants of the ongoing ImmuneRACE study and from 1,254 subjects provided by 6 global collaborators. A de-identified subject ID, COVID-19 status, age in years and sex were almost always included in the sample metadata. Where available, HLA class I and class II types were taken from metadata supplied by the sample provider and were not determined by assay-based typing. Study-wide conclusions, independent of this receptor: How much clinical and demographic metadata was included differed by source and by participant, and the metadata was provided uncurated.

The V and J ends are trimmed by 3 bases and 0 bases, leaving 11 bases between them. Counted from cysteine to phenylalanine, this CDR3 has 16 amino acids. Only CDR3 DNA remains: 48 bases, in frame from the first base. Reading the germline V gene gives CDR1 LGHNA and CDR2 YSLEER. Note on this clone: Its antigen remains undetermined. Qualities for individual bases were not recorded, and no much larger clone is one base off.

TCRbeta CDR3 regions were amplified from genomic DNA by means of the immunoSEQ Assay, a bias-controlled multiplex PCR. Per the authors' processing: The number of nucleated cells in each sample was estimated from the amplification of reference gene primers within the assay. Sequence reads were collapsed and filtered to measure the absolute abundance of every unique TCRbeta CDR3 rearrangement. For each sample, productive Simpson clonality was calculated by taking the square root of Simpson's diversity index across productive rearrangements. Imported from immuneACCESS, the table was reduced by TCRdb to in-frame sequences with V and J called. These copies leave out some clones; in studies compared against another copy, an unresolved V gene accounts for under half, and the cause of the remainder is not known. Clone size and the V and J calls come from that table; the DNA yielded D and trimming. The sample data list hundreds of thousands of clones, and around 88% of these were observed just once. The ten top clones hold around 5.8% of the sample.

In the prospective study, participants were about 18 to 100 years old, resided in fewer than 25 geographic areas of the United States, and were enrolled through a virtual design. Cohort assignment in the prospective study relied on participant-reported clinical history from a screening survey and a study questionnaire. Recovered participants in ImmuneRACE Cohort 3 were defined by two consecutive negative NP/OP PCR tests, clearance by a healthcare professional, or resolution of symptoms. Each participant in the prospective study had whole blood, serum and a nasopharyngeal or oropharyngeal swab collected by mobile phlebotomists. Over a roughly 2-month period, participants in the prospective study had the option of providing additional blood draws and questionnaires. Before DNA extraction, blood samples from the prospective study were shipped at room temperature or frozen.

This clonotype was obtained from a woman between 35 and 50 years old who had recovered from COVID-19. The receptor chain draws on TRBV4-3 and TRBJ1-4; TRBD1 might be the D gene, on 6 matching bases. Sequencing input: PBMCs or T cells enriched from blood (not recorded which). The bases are TGCGCCAGCAGCCAGGCTAAGGGGGCAACTAATGAAAAACTGTTTTTT. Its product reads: CASSQAKGATNEKLFF.